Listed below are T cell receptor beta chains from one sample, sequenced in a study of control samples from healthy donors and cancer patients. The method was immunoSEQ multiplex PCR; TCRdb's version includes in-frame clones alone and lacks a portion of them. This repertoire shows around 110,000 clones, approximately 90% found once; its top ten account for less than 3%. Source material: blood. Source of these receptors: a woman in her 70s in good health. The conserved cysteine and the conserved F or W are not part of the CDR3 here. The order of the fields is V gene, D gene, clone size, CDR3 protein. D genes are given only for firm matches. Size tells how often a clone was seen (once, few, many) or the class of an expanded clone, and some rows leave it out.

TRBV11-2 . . ASSLDQRDEQF
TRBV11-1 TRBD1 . ASSFDRGDSPLH
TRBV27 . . ASSSLGVQTNGYT
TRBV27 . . ASSDNGGRMNTEAF
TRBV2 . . ASSVDTGELF
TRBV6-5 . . ASSLPPGGYTEAF
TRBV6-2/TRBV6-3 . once ASSRWGDEQF
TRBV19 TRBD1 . ASSPRRPGTGASSYEQY
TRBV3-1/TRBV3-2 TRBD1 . ASSPTGQPYTEAF
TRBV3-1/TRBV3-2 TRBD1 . ASSQGTGGTEAF
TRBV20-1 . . SASEGSGAPSYEQY
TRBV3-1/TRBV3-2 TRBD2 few ASSQDGLAGGTYNEQF
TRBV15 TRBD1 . ATSGDRNLRAEQY
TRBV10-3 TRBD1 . AISVIGGDTEAF
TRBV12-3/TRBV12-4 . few ASSLGTSGYT
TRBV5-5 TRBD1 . ASSLIQGASGYGYT
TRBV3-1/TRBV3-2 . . ASSRATGEAF
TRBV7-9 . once ASGPRARGTYNEQF
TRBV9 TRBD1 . ASSVQGAEAF
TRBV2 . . ASSDLRELYGTQY
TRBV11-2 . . ASSLREGGGYT
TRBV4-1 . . ASSQVGGPYNEQF
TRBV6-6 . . ASSPPGQDPSSYEQY
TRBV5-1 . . ASSLYPAANTGELF
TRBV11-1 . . ASSLMENQPQH
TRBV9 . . ASSVEGRPAAGNTIY
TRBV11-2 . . ASSLVGPNTGELF
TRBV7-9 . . ASSPSVRVQKLF
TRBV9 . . ASSVGSVLELNGYT
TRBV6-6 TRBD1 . ASSPRGVLGNEKLF
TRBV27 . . ASSYTTGYEQY
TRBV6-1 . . ASSEMSGRYNEQF
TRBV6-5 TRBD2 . ASEQRGGGGELF
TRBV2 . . ASSLMGEAF
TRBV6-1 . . ASSEGASWYGYT
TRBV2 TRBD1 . ASSEIRDSPGYT
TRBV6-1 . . ASSEGGRQPQH
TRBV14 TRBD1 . ASSLGQGTYEQY
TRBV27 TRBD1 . ASSYRGRAF
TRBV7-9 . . ASSPASYEQY
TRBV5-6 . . ASSFAGTNQPQH
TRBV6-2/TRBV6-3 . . ASSYMGSGTEAF
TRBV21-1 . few ASSLPEGADGYT
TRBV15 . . ATSPAPGDSNEKLF
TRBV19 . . ASSYQGHSNQPQH
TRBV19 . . ATGVAGLNSPLH
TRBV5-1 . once ASSLDSGGNQPQH
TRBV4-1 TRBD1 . ASSHGQGKDYEQY
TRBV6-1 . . ASSDNGDTGELF
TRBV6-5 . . ASTIGRENTEAF
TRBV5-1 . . ASSLAQGGIDTQY
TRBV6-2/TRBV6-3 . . ASSYNGVGEAF
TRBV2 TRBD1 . ASLGQARGEKLF
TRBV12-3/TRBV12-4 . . ASSFNRATEAF
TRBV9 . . ASSNSPSNQPQH
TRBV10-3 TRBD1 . AISPVDRDNEQY
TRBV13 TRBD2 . ASSWAPQLRGGLQETQY